A selection of T cell receptor beta chains follows, all from one sample in a study of cytomegalovirus exposure and HLA in healthy donors. The method was immunoSEQ multiplex PCR; TCRdb's version includes in-frame clones alone and lacks a portion of them. Altogether some 150,000 clones are present, roughly four fifths being singletons, with the ten largest covering roughly 4.2%. Input material: PBMCs. All receptors come from a man between 40 and 49 years old in good health and CMV-seropositive. CDR3s include the opening cysteine and the closing phenylalanine or tryptophan. Each record gives: D gene, J gene, V gene, clone size, CDR3 DNA, CDR3 protein. D genes are given only for firm matches. Clone size is stated in some rows and not others, as once, few, many or a class when expanded.

d_call: TRBD1
j_call: TRBJ2-1
v_call: TRBV7-3
clone_size: NA
cdr3_nt: TGTGCCAGCAGCCCTCCGTCCGGGACAGGGGATTACAATGAGCAGTTCTTC
cdr3_aa: CASSPPSGTGDYNEQFF

d_call: TRBD2
j_call: TRBJ2-7
v_call: TRBV4-1
clone_size: NA
cdr3_nt: TGCGCCAGCAGCCTTGGGACTAGCGGCTCCTACGAGCAGTACTTC
cdr3_aa: CASSLGTSGSYEQYF

d_call: NA
j_call: TRBJ2-7
v_call: TRBV7-2
clone_size: once
cdr3_nt: TGTGCCAGCAGCCCAGACACGGTGACCTCCTACGAGCAGTACTTC
cdr3_aa: CASSPDTVTSYEQYF

d_call: TRBD1
j_call: TRBJ2-2
v_call: TRBV5-1
clone_size: NA
cdr3_nt: TGCGCCAGCAAAATTTCCGGACAGGGGGACACCGGGGAGCTGTTTTTT
cdr3_aa: CASKISGQGDTGELFF

d_call: NA
j_call: TRBJ2-1
v_call: TRBV11-3
clone_size: NA
cdr3_nt: TGTGCCAGCAGCATGATGACTAGCTCCTACAATGAGCAGTTCTTC
cdr3_aa: CASSMMTSSYNEQFF

d_call: TRBD1
j_call: TRBJ1-2
v_call: TRBV27
clone_size: NA
cdr3_nt: TGTGCCAGCAGTTACACTCGGACAGGATTCTATGGCTACACCTTC
cdr3_aa: CASSYTRTGFYGYTF

d_call: TRBD1
j_call: TRBJ1-2
v_call: TRBV7-9
clone_size: NA
cdr3_nt: TGTGCCAGCAGCTACGGACAGGTCTATGGCTACACCTTC
cdr3_aa: CASSYGQVYGYTF

d_call: NA
j_call: TRBJ2-7
v_call: TRBV5-8
clone_size: once
cdr3_nt: TGTGCCAGCAGCCCAACGGAGGGGAGCGAGCAGTACTTC
cdr3_aa: CASSPTEGSEQYF

d_call: TRBD2
j_call: TRBJ2-5
v_call: TRBV7-9
clone_size: NA
cdr3_nt: TGTGCCAGCAGCTCCCAATCGACTAGCGGCCCCCCAGGGGAGGAGACCCAGTACTTC
cdr3_aa: CASSSQSTSGPPGEETQYF

d_call: TRBD1
j_call: TRBJ1-6
v_call: TRBV30
clone_size: few
cdr3_nt: TGTGCCTGGAGTGTACAGGGGAATTCACCCCTCCACTTT
cdr3_aa: CAWSVQGNSPLHF

d_call: NA
j_call: TRBJ1-5
v_call: TRBV7-2
clone_size: NA
cdr3_nt: TGTGCCAGCAGCTTAGCGCTCGGGTCATATCAGCCCCAGCATTTT
cdr3_aa: CASSLALGSYQPQHF

d_call: NA
j_call: TRBJ1-4
v_call: TRBV6-1
clone_size: NA
cdr3_nt: TGTGCCAGCAGTAAATACCTGGGCTCTAATGAAAAACTGTTTTTT
cdr3_aa: CASSKYLGSNEKLFF

d_call: NA
j_call: TRBJ2-2
v_call: TRBV11-2
clone_size: NA
cdr3_nt: TGTGCCAGCAGACCATTCGGGGCCGGGGAGCTGTTTTTT
cdr3_aa: CASRPFGAGELFF

d_call: NA
j_call: TRBJ2-6
v_call: TRBV30
clone_size: NA
cdr3_nt: TGTGCCTGGAGTGTAGACTGGCAGGGGTCCGGGGCCAACGTCCTGACTTTC
cdr3_aa: CAWSVDWQGSGANVLTF

d_call: TRBD1
j_call: TRBJ1-1
v_call: TRBV4-1
clone_size: NA
cdr3_nt: TGCGCCAGCAGCCAAGCAACCGGGACAGGGTTTTTCGCTGAAGCTTTCTTT
cdr3_aa: CASSQATGTGFFAEAFF

d_call: TRBD1
j_call: TRBJ1-2
v_call: TRBV15
clone_size: few
cdr3_nt: TGTGCCACCAGCCTAGCGGGAACAGGGGGTTCTGGCTACACCTTC
cdr3_aa: CATSLAGTGGSGYTF

d_call: NA
j_call: TRBJ2-4
v_call: TRBV7-2
clone_size: NA
cdr3_nt: TGTGCCAGCAGCCCCCCGAAAAACATTCAGTACTTC
cdr3_aa: CASSPPKNIQYF

d_call: NA
j_call: TRBJ2-6
v_call: TRBV19
clone_size: NA
cdr3_nt: TGTGCCAGCGCGAGAGAGGGAGCCGGGGCCAACGTCCTGACTTTC
cdr3_aa: CASAREGAGANVLTF

d_call: TRBD1
j_call: TRBJ2-7
v_call: TRBV7-9
clone_size: NA
cdr3_nt: TGTGCCAGCAGCCTGGACAGGGGCCGGGAGCAGTACTTC
cdr3_aa: CASSLDRGREQYF

d_call: NA
j_call: TRBJ1-5
v_call: TRBV2
clone_size: NA
cdr3_nt: TGTGCCAGTAGCTGGGAGAGGGATCAGCCCCAGCATTTT
cdr3_aa: CASSWERDQPQHF

d_call: NA
j_call: TRBJ2-1
v_call: TRBV15
clone_size: NA
cdr3_nt: TGTGCCACCAGCAGGGAGTACTCCTACAATGAGCAGTTCTTC
cdr3_aa: CATSREYSYNEQFF

d_call: TRBD2
j_call: TRBJ2-1
v_call: TRBV10-1
clone_size: NA
cdr3_nt: TGCGCCCGCCGGGGGGGAGGAACCCCCGATGAGCAGTTCTTC
cdr3_aa: CARRGGGTPDEQFF

d_call: NA
j_call: TRBJ2-5
v_call: TRBV14
clone_size: once
cdr3_nt: TGTGCCATCGGAGGGACCCAGTACTTC
cdr3_aa: CAIGGTQYF